The 27 T cell receptor beta chains given below trace back to one sample, sequenced in a study of OX40 agonist ivuxolimab in advanced cancers. Produced via immunoSEQ multiplex PCR; TCRdb's table is partial and in-frame only. The data show tens of thousands of clones, with 70% to 90% seen just once and around 14% held by the top ten. The input for sequencing was CD4+ or CD8+ T cells sorted from blood, taken in a trial of the OX40 agonist ivuxolimab. These receptors originate from an adult with an advanced solid tumor such as melanoma, head and neck, liver or kidney cancer.

V and J are TRBV29-1 and TRBJ2-5; TRBD1 matches 9 bases. V was pared by 6 bases and J by 3 bases, with 2 bases of the junction left unmatched. Germline V gene lookup returns CDR1 SQVTM and CDR2 ANQGSEA. This CDR3 contains 12 residues. CDR3 residues: CSVRTGEETQYF. The CDR3 nucleotides are TGCAGCGTAAGGACAGGGGAAGAGACCCAGTACTTC.

This clone appeared a single time. V gene TRBV28 combines with J gene TRBJ2-3, with D possibly being TRBD2 (6 bases). V was clipped by 6 bases and J by 0 bases, with 10 bases between them. Germline CDR1 MDHEN, CDR2 SYDVKM. The CDR3 has 14 residues. CDR3 protein: CASRAGTSTDTQYF. The CDR3 DNA reads as TGTGCCAGCAGAGCCGGGACTAGCACAGATACGCAGTATTTT. Full variable domain (outside the CDR3, taken from reference TRBV28 and TRBJ2-3): DVKVTQSSRYLVKRTGEKVFLECVQDMDHENMFWYRQDPGLGLRLIYFSYDVKMKEKGDIPEGYSVSREKKERFSLILESASTNQTSMYLCASRAGTSTDTQYFGPGTRLTVL.

The chain uses TRBV5-1 and TRBJ2-3; either TRBD1 or TRBD2 may fit D (5 bases each). Germline CDR1 SGHRS, CDR2 YFSETQ. CDR3 size: 19 residues. V dropped 0 bases and J dropped 0 bases, with 20 bases sitting between them. As DNA, the CDR3 is TGCGCCAGCAGCTTGGGTCTATCAGGGAGTTATATAAGCACAGATACGCAGTATTTT. This encodes CASSLGLSGSYISTDTQYF.

The V call is TRBV19, the J call TRBJ2-2; D perhaps matches TRBD1 (6 bases). V was trimmed by 8 bases and J by 8 bases, leaving 12 bases between them. Germline lookup yields CDR1 LNHDA and CDR2 SQIVND (reference sequence). This CDR3 contains 12 residues. The CDR3 DNA follows: TGTGCCAGTGGAACAGGGTGGGGGGAGCTGTTTTTT. Translation gives CASGTGWGELFF. The whole variable domain, remainder taken from reference TRBV19 and TRBJ2-2, is DGGITQSPKYLFRKEGQNVTLSCEQNLNHDAMYWYRQDPGQGLRLIYYSQIVNDFQKGDIAEGYSVSREKKESFPLTVTSAQKNPTAFYLCASGTGWGELFFGEGSRLTVL.

CDR3 residues: CASSLVGQGSYEQYF. CDR3 DNA sequence: TGTGCCAGCAGCTTAGTGGGACAGGGGTCCTACGAGCAGTACTTC. The rearrangement joins TRBV7-8 to TRBJ2-7; 10 positions match TRBD1. The germline CDR1 and CDR2 sequences are SGHVS and FQNEAQ. Trimming removed 1 base from V and 1 base from J; junction bases left unmatched: 1. This CDR3 comprises 15 residues.

V is TRBV15 and J is TRBJ2-3; 10 bases are shared with TRBD2. The CDR3 has 14 residues. V lost 8 bases and J lost 4; bases outside the gene matches: 6. The germline CDR1 and CDR2 sequences are LNHNV and YYDKDF (reference sequence). CDR3: CATEPSGGADTQYF. DNA for the CDR3: TGTGCCACCGAACCCAGCGGGGGGGCAGATACGCAGTATTTT.

This clone was seen just once. The J gene is TRBJ2-7, the V gene TRBV5-1; 7 bases are a match to TRBD2. Trimming removed 4 bases from V and 1 base from J; junction bases left unmatched: 2. The CDR3 loop spans 13 amino acids. The V gene's germline CDR1 is SGHRS and CDR2 YFSETQ. The CDR3 DNA reads TGCGCCAGCAGCACGGGACTATCCTACGAGCAGTACTTC. It yields the protein CASSTGLSYEQYF. Complete variable domain (other parts from reference TRBV5-1 and TRBJ2-7): KAGVTQTPRYLIKTRGQQVTLSCSPISGHRSVSWYQQTPGQGLQFLFEYFSETQRNKGNFPGRFSGRQFSNSRSEMNVSTLELGDSALYLCASSTGLSYEQYFGPGTRLTVT.

J is TRBJ2-2 and V is TRBV28; tentatively, D is TRBD1 (6 bases). CDR3 length: 15 amino acids. Trimming pared 5 bases from V and 1 base from J, leaving 11 bases between. Germline lookup yields CDR1 MDHEN and CDR2 SYDVKM. CDR3: CASSPGQWNTGELFF. CDR3 nucleotide sequence: TGTGCCAGCAGTCCCGGACAGTGGAACACCGGGGAGCTGTTTTTT.

This chain joins TRBV30 and TRBJ2-3; D not resolved. The CDR3 is 11 residues long. The V end was cut by 4 bases, the J end by 2 bases, with 4 bases between. Germline CDR1 and CDR2: GTSNPN and SVGIG (reference sequence). The CDR3 sequence: CAWKITDTQYF. The CDR3 coding sequence is TGTGCCTGGAAGATCACAGATACGCAGTATTTT.

The genes are TRBV27 and TRBJ2-3; no firm D call. CDR1 and CDR2 from the germline V gene are MNHEY and SMNVEV (reference sequence). The germline V and J ends were trimmed by 2 bases and 4 bases, with 10 bases remaining between them. CDR3 size: 14 residues. DNA of the CDR3: TGTGCCAGCAGTTTAAGTCTCAGGCCAGATACGCAGTATTTT. Protein: CASSLSLRPDTQYF.

This clone was observed a few times. The V and J genes are TRBV4-1 and TRBJ1-3; unclear D gene. V dropped 6 bases and J dropped 0 bases, with 15 bases sitting between them. This CDR3 contains 16 residues. Germline assignment: CDR1 MGHRA and CDR2 YSYEKL. The CDR3 coding sequence is TGCGCCAGCAGTGCCTACGGGCTGGTCTCTGGAAACACCATATATTTT. Translating it yields CASSAYGLVSGNTIYF.

This chain connects TRBV5-3 to TRBJ1-1; the D is unclear. TRBV5-3 is designated an ORF whose function remains uncertain. The CDR3 is 12 residues long. Trimming took off 1 base at V and 1 base at J, with 2 bases between the two ends. The CDR3 is CARSLKNTEAFF. For the CDR3, the DNA is TGTGCCAGAAGCTTGAAGAACACTGAAGCTTTCTTT.

V is TRBV4-1 and J is TRBJ1-3; 8 nucleotides match TRBD1. J was trimmed by 3 bases and V by 2 bases; bases with no gene match: 6. The CDR3 has 16 residues. Germline lookup yields CDR1 MGHRA and CDR2 YSYEKL. CDR3 sequence (DNA): TGCGCCAGCAGCCAACCCCGACAGGGGTATGGAAACACCATATATTTT. Its protein product is CASSQPRQGYGNTIYF.

The V gene is TRBV6-6, the J gene TRBJ2-3; 8 bases agree with TRBD2. The CDR3 is 15 residues long. Trimming took 2 bases from V and 7 from J; bases not matched to a gene: 8. Per the germline V gene, CDR1 is MNHNY and CDR2 is SVGAGI (reference sequence). CDR3 loop: CASSYSSGVWYTQYF. DNA of the CDR3: TGTGCCAGCAGTTACAGTAGCGGGGTCTGGTATACGCAGTATTTT.

This clone came up a few times. The chain recombines TRBV4-1 with TRBJ1-5; no clear D. Trimming removed 2 bases at V and 7 bases at J, with 9 bases between. Germline V gene sequence: CDR1 MGHRA, CDR2 YSYEKL. The CDR3 extends over 13 amino acids. In nucleotides, the CDR3 is TGCGCCAGCAGCCAAAGGGAATTGCAGCCCCAGCATTTT. Its translation is CASSQRELQPQHF.

This clone was found a few times. The chain carries TRBV28 and TRBJ2-1; no definite D call. This CDR3 has 13 residues. Trimming left V 3 bases short and J 2 bases short, with 5 bases between. Looked up from germline, CDR1 is MDHEN and CDR2 is SYDVKM. This chain's CDR3 is CASSFGPYNEQFF. The CDR3 DNA follows: TGTGCCAGCAGTTTTGGCCCCTACAATGAGCAGTTCTTC.

This chain links TRBV19 with TRBJ1-5; perhaps TRBD1 as D (5 bases). CDR1 and CDR2 (germline): LNHDA, SQIVND (reference sequence). V was pared by 1 base and J by 0 bases, with 10 bases between. The CDR3 is made up of 16 amino acids. The chain's CDR3 is CASSIVGEYSNQPQHF. The CDR3, as DNA: TGTGCCAGTAGTATAGTGGGGGAGTATAGCAATCAGCCCCAGCATTTT.

This rearrangement joins TRBV30 to TRBJ1-1, with 8 bases lining up with TRBD1. Trimming took 2 bases from V and 3 from J; bases not matched to a gene: 11. The CDR3 contains 16 residues. Germline loops: CDR1 GTSNPN, CDR2 SVGIG (reference sequence). The CDR3, as DNA: TGTGCCTGGAGTAGTTGGTCAGGGGGCTTGGACACTGAAGCTTTCTTT. Translated, it gives CAWSSWSGGLDTEAFF.

The chain recombines TRBV9 with TRBJ2-5, with 7 bases fitting TRBD1. After removal of 4 bases from V and 5 bases from J, the junction contained 11 bases not matched to a gene. Germline-derived CDR1 and CDR2 are SGDLS and YYNGEE. The CDR3 loop spans 15 amino acids. The CDR3 reads CASSTRTGMGETQYF. The CDR3 DNA sequence: TGTGCCAGCAGCACCCGGACAGGAATGGGGGAGACCCAGTACTTC.

V is TRBV30 and J is TRBJ2-7; D is unresolved. CDR1 GTSNPN and CDR2 SVGIG come from the germline V gene (reference sequence). Trimming stripped 7 bases from V and 0 bases from J, with 7 bases between. The CDR3 extends over 11 amino acids. The CDR3 nucleotides read TGTGCCTATTCCCTCTCCTACGAGCAGTACTTC. It translates to CAYSLSYEQYF.

The V call is TRBV29-1, the J call TRBJ2-3; 11 nucleotides match TRBD1. The CDR3 loop spans 15 amino acids. Germline V lookup: CDR1 SQVTM, CDR2 ANQGSEA. Trimming removed 3 bases from V and 6 bases from J; junction bases left unmatched: 8. CDR3 nucleotides: TGCAGCGTTGATGGGGGACAGGGGGGTCCGGATACGCAGTATTTT. This translates into CSVDGGQGGPDTQYF.

This chain links TRBV7-3 with TRBJ1-5; 9 bases are a match to TRBD1. The germline V gene has CDR1 SGHTA and CDR2 FQGTGA. With V trimmed by 4 bases and J by 0 bases, 7 bases remained unmatched. The CDR3 covers 17 residues. CDR3 in amino acids: CASSSGTGYFSNQPQHF. CDR3 coding DNA: TGTGCCAGCAGCTCCGGGACAGGGTATTTTAGCAATCAGCCCCAGCATTTT.

The chain employs TRBV27 and TRBJ2-4; D perhaps matches TRBD1 (6 bases). The CDR3 loop spans 15 amino acids. From germline, CDR1 is MNHEY and CDR2 SMNVEV (reference sequence). The V end was cut by 6 bases, the J end by 0 bases, with 12 bases between. The CDR3 nucleotides are TGTGCCAGCAGCCCTGACAGGCTAGCCAAAAACATTCAGTACTTC. This encodes CASSPDRLAKNIQYF.

This sequence joins TRBV7-2 and TRBJ2-1; no firm D call. CDR1 and CDR2 (germline): SGHTA, FQGNSA. Trimming left V 1 base short and J 0 bases short, with 7 bases between. CDR3 length: 15 amino acids. CDR3 nucleotides: TGTGCCAGCAGCTTAGGAACCCTCTCCTACAATGAGCAGTTCTTC. Its translation: CASSLGTLSYNEQFF.

The chain uses TRBV30 and TRBJ1-3; D unresolved. CDR3 length: 14 amino acids. Germline V gene sequence: CDR1 GTSNPN, CDR2 SVGIG (reference sequence). V lost 2 bases and J 0 bases, leaving 8 bases between the germline ends. In DNA, the CDR3 is TGTGCCTGGAGTCCCCTTGTCTCTGGAAACACCATATATTTT. Its translation is CAWSPLVSGNTIYF.

The chain's CDR3 is CSVVRRGLGTEAFF. The CDR3 nucleotides are TGCAGCGTTGTAAGGAGGGGCTTGGGGACTGAAGCTTTCTTT. This chain links TRBV29-1 with TRBJ1-1, with D tentatively TRBD1 (5 bases). The CDR3 is 14 residues long. With 4 bases removed from V and 5 bases from J, the gap between germline ends came to 17 bases. In germline, CDR1 is SQVTM, CDR2 ANQGSEA.

The chain is built from TRBV19 and TRBJ1-2; D unresolved. Germline-derived CDR1 and CDR2 are LNHDA and SQIVND (reference sequence). The CDR3 runs to 12 residues. Deletions cut 4 bases from V and 4 bases from J, with 7 bases between. The CDR3 coding sequence is TGTGCCAGTAGTACCCAAATCTATGGCTACACCTTC. This sequence encodes CASSTQIYGYTF.